This T cell receptor beta chain was retrieved from a study of T cells in Graves' hyperthyroidism and ophthalmopathy. Amplified regions were TCR beta CDR3 sequences from RNA transcripts. The study used the HTBI primer set for a first-round RT-PCR of the TCR CDR3. Each CDR3 protein is one row after TCRdb ran MiXCR on the multiplex PCR reads. There are approximately 260,000 distinct CDR3 sequences in the sample; roughly 15% occur only once, and roughly 30% lies in the top ten. Per germline, CDR1 SGHRS and CDR2 YFSETQ. V lost 4 bases, J lost 2 bases, and 7 bases stayed unmatched. The CDR3 runs 16 residues.

This clonotype was sampled from a woman aged 50 to 60 with Graves' hyperthyroidism that later progressed to Graves' ophthalmopathy. The gene calls are TRBV5-1 and TRBJ2-3, with 10 bases fitting TRBD2. The sample comprised blood. Written as DNA, the CDR3 is TGCGCCAGCAGCCGAAGAACTAGCGGGATCACAGATACGCAGTATTTT. Its protein product is CASSRRTSGITDTQYF.